Sequencing of this TCR beta chain was carried out in a study of T cell responses to AZD1222 COVID-19 vaccine. General study findings and limits: Regions 160-218 and 743-854 held dominance among vaccine-associated CD4 TCRs, which spanned spike. Just 5 to 7 people given AZD1222 tested seropositive at baseline. Reportedly, nearly half the spike-specific TCRs target unmutated variant regions. Repertoires were obtained solely post-peak T cell response.

The protocol was immunoSEQ multiplex PCR, while the TCRdb copy is restricted to in-frame clones and leaves out a portion. The repertoire includes roughly 150,000 clones, nearly 90% of them detected once, and around 4.9% sits in the top ten. As to this clone: Its cognate antigen is unknown.

V lost 3 bases and J lost 3; bases outside the gene matches: 3. In germline, CDR1 is SGHTA, CDR2 FQGNSA. CDR3 length: 15 residues. This specimen consisted of peripheral blood, obtained on day 0 of AZD1222 vaccination. The chain employs TRBV7-2 and TRBJ2-1, with 9 bases fitting TRBD2. The source of this sequence is an adult in good health. The CDR3 loop is CASSFSLAGYNEQFF. The CDR3 coding sequence is TGTGCCAGCAGCTTTTCACTAGCGGGCTACAATGAGCAGTTCTTC.